This is a list of T cell receptor beta chains from one sample in a study of OX40 agonist ivuxolimab in advanced cancers. TCRdb keeps only in-frame clones here, not all; method: immunoSEQ multiplex PCR. The profile shows nearly 80,000 clones, approximately 84% of them singletons. The sample here was CD4+ or CD8+ T cells sorted from blood, taken in a trial of the OX40 agonist ivuxolimab. Receptor source: an adult with an advanced solid tumor such as melanoma, head and neck, liver or kidney cancer. Each CDR3 is given with its conserved first and last residue. D genes are given only for firm matches. Clone size is shown for a subset of rows, as once, few, many or a class of expanded clone.

J gene,V gene,clone size,D gene,CDR3 protein,CDR3 DNA
TRBJ2-3,TRBV18,.,TRBD2,CASSLSAGGITDTQYF,TGTGCCAGCTCACTAAGTGCGGGGGGCATCACAGATACGCAGTATTTT
TRBJ2-2,TRBV25-1,.,.,CASSELGAGTGELFF,TGTGCCAGCAGTGAATTAGGGGCTGGCACCGGGGAGCTGTTTTTT
TRBJ1-3,TRBV6-5,few,.,CASHKPGSGNTIYF,TGTGCCAGCCACAAGCCCGGTTCTGGAAACACCATATATTTT
TRBJ2-2,TRBV30,.,.,CAWSVRGITGELFF,TGTGCCTGGAGTGTGAGGGGAATAACCGGGGAGCTGTTTTTT
TRBJ2-7,TRBV4-3,.,.,CASSQDMGSTPYEQYF,TGCGCCAGCAGCCAAGATATGGGCAGTACCCCCTACGAGCAGTACTTC
TRBJ1-1,TRBV27,.,.,CASSLRQRNTEAFF,TGTGCCAGCAGTTTAAGACAGAGGAACACTGAAGCTTTCTTT
TRBJ1-1,TRBV19,.,TRBD1,CASYRGRLSEAFF,TGTGCCAGTTACAGGGGGCGCTTATCTGAAGCTTTCTTT
TRBJ1-4,TRBV7-9,once,TRBD1,CASSQDRGTGNEKLFF,TGCGCCAGCAGCCAAGATAGGGGGACAGGGAATGAAAAACTGTTTTTT
TRBJ1-1,TRBV2,.,.,CASSELMGGTEAFF,TGTGCCAGCAGTGAACTGATGGGAGGCACTGAAGCTTTCTTT
TRBJ2-3,TRBV30,.,.,CAWGAGRGRYF,TGTGCCTGGGGGGCCGGAAGAGGCCGGTATTTT